These T cell receptor beta chains were read from a single sample in a study of radiation and T cells in renal cell carcinoma. Profiled with immunoSEQ multiplex PCR; TCRdb holds only in-frame clones, not every one. The table records more than 150,000 clones, over 80% of them present only once. The specimen was blood, collected from a patient whose treatment included radiotherapy and nephrectomy. The receptor set was obtained from a woman between 45 and 60 years old with renal cell carcinoma. CDR3s include the opening cysteine and the closing phenylalanine or tryptophan. A D gene is named only where the DNA matches it firmly. Clone size is given for some rows only: seen once, a few or many times, or a class if the clone is expanded.

>TRBV6-6|NA|TRBJ1-4|TRBD1
TGTGCCAGCAGTCGGACAGGGACTAATGAAAAACTGTTTTTT
CASSRTGTNEKLFF
>TRBV18|few|TRBJ1-5|TRBD1
TGTGCCAGCTCGCCCACAGGGGATGGCAATCAGCCCCAGCATTTT
CASSPTGDGNQPQHF
>TRBV7-9|NA|TRBJ1-5|NA
TGTGCCAGCAGCCTAGGGGAGAACTCGGCTCAGCCCCAGCATTTT
CASSLGENSAQPQHF
>TRBV5-4|NA|TRBJ2-6|NA
TGTGCCAGCAGCTTGGTGACTGGGGCCAACGTCCTGACTTTC
CASSLVTGANVLTF
>TRBV7-2|NA|TRBJ1-3|NA
TGTGCCAGCAGCTTCTCCCCGGGGGACGAGACGGGAAACACCATATATTTT
CASSFSPGDETGNTIYF
>TRBV7-9|NA|TRBJ1-1|NA
TGTGCCAGCAGGGCCGGGACGCAGAACACTGAAGCTTTCTTT
CASRAGTQNTEAFF
>TRBV19|NA|TRBJ1-5|TRBD1
TGTGCCAGTAGCAAAGGACAGGGGGCTTTTCAGCCCCAGCATTTT
CASSKGQGAFQPQHF
>TRBV19|once|TRBJ1-6|NA
TGTGCCAGTAGTTGGGGGGCGAATTCACCCCTCCACTTT
CASSWGANSPLHF
>TRBV10-3|NA|TRBJ2-7|NA
TGTGCCATCGCTTCTGATGTGAAGGAGCAGTACTTC
CAIASDVKEQYF
>TRBV9|NA|TRBJ2-5|TRBD2
TGTGCCAGCAGCCCCCGGTGGGTAGCGGGGTTAAGGCAGGAGACCCAGTACTTC
CASSPRWVAGLRQETQYF
>TRBV7-9|NA|TRBJ2-5|NA
TGTGCCAGCAGCTTGGCAACGGTGGAGACCCAGTACTTC
CASSLATVETQYF
>TRBV30|NA|TRBJ2-5|TRBD1
TGTGCCTGGAGCCCGGGACAGGGGCGAGAGACCCAGTACTTC
CAWSPGQGRETQYF
>TRBV6-1|NA|TRBJ1-5|NA
TGTGCCAGCAGTGACCCTAATCAGCCCCAGCATTTT
CASSDPNQPQHF
>TRBV12-5|NA|TRBJ1-2|NA
TGTGCTAGTGGTTTCAGCCTGCTGCGCTATGGCTACACCTTC
CASGFSLLRYGYTF
>TRBV13|NA|TRBJ2-1|NA
TGTGCCAGCAGCCGCACGGGGAGGCATGAGCAGTTCTTC
CASSRTGRHEQFF
>TRBV7-2|NA|TRBJ1-5|NA
TGTGCCAGCAGCCTAGAGTGGAATAGCAATCAGCCCCAGCATTTT
CASSLEWNSNQPQHF
>TRBV6-5|NA|TRBJ1-3|NA
TGTGCCAGCAGTTACCCCGACAGACTTGGGGACACCATATATTTT
CASSYPDRLGDTIYF
>TRBV13|few|TRBJ1-2|NA
TGTGCCAGCAGCCCCCCTAGAATGGATGGCTACACCTTC
CASSPPRMDGYTF
>TRBV6-5|NA|TRBJ2-3|TRBD2
TGTGCCAGCAGTCCGGACTCGGGAGGAGATACGCAGTATTTT
CASSPDSGGDTQYF
>TRBV7-2|NA|TRBJ1-1|NA
TGTGCCAGCAGCTTAGAGTCAGGGAGATACACTGAAGCTTTCTTT
CASSLESGRYTEAFF
>TRBV7-2|NA|TRBJ2-3|TRBD1
TGTGCCAGCAGCTTACGGACAGGGAGTAAAACAGATACGCAGTATTTT
CASSLRTGSKTDTQYF
>TRBV11-2|NA|TRBJ2-7|NA
TGTGCCAGCAGCTTAGATTTGGCAGGGTATCTCTACGAGCAGTACTTC
CASSLDLAGYLYEQYF
>TRBV5-1|NA|TRBJ1-2|NA
TGCGCCAGCAGCTGGGGAGGTGGCTACACCTTC
CASSWGGGYTF
>TRBV4-3|NA|TRBJ1-4|NA
TGCGCCAGCAGCCAAGGGGTAGAGGGTAATGAAAAACTGTTTTTT
CASSQGVEGNEKLFF
>TRBV5-1|NA|TRBJ1-1|NA
TGCGCCAGCAGCTTTACGGCTGGGGGGACCACTGAAGCTTTCTTT
CASSFTAGGTTEAFF
>TRBV29-1|NA|TRBJ2-3|NA
TGCAACACAGATACGCAGTATTTT
CNTDTQYF
>TRBV4-1|few|TRBJ1-2|TRBD1
TGCGCCAGCAGCCAACCGACAGGGAGGTACTATGGCTACACCTTC
CASSQPTGRYYGYTF
>TRBV2|NA|TRBJ2-2|NA
TGTGCCAGCAGTGAAGGGACACCTACCGGGGAGCTGTTTTTT
CASSEGTPTGELFF
>TRBV11-2|NA|TRBJ2-5|TRBD2
TGTGCCAGCAGCGTCTTAGCGGGGGGCCCCGAGACCCAGTACTTC
CASSVLAGGPETQYF
>TRBV18|NA|TRBJ2-3|NA
TGTGCCAGCTCACCAAGGCGGGGAGCCACAGATACGCAGTATTTT
CASSPRRGATDTQYF
>TRBV4-3|NA|TRBJ2-5|TRBD1
TGCGCCAGCAGCCGAAACGGACAGGGGGCTGAGACCCAGTACTTC
CASSRNGQGAETQYF
>TRBV11-2|once|TRBJ2-1|NA
TGTGCCAGCAGCTTAGACCCTGAAGCCTACAATGAGCAGTTCTTC
CASSLDPEAYNEQFF
>TRBV25-1|NA|TRBJ2-2|TRBD1
TGTGCCAGCAGTGACCCGGGACAGGGTTCTAACCGGGAGCTGTTTTTT
CASSDPGQGSNRELFF
>TRBV4-1|NA|TRBJ1-3|NA
TGCGCCAGCAGCCAAGTACAGGACTCTGGAAACACCATATATTTT
CASSQVQDSGNTIYF
>TRBV4-3|NA|TRBJ2-4|TRBD2
TGCGCCAGCAGCCCTGATGGTACCGGGGGGAACATTCAGTACTTC
CASSPDGTGGNIQYF
>TRBV5-1|once|TRBJ2-3|TRBD2
TGCGCCAGCAGCTTGCGGTTAGCGGGGGGGATTGCAGATACGCAGTATTTT
CASSLRLAGGIADTQYF
>TRBV19|NA|TRBJ1-1|NA
TGTGCCAGTGGAGACTGGAGAACTGAAGCTTTCTTT
CASGDWRTEAFF